Below are 23 T cell receptor beta chains sequenced from a single sample in a study of T cell changes during pregnancy in multiple sclerosis. The protocol was immunoSEQ multiplex PCR, while the TCRdb copy is restricted to in-frame clones and leaves out a portion. The sample has 45,000 to 50,000 clones; about 91% are singletons. The input for sequencing was CD8+ T cells from peripheral blood mononuclear cells, taken after pregnancy. The receptors were sampled from a female donor with multiple sclerosis, enrolled in a pregnancy study.

The chain combines TRBV27 with TRBJ1-2, with D maybe TRBD1 (6 bases). In germline, CDR1 is MNHEY, CDR2 SMNVEV (reference sequence). Trimming left V 3 bases short and J 8 bases short, with 16 bases between. The CDR3 spans 14 residues. The CDR3 region is CASSFGAGAGGYTF. The DNA of the CDR3 is TGTGCCAGCAGTTTTGGGGCAGGGGCAGGGGGCTACACCTTC.

This sequence joins TRBV5-6 and TRBJ2-7, with 9 positions matching TRBD1. Germline values: CDR1 SGHDT, CDR2 YYEEEE. Losses at the gene ends were 3 bases for V and 2 bases for J; bases not matched to a gene: 9. The CDR3 contains 16 residues. Written as DNA, the CDR3 is TGTGCCAGCAGCTCCTTAACCGGGACAGGGCCCTACGAGCAGTACTTC. It translates to CASSSLTGTGPYEQYF.

This chain joins TRBV7-9 and TRBJ2-3; 7 bases are a match to TRBD2. V was clipped by 1 base and J by 6 bases; unmatched bases: 13. Germline assignment: CDR1 SEHNR and CDR2 FQNEAQ (reference sequence). This CDR3 comprises 17 residues. The CDR3 region has the DNA TGTGCCAGCAGCTTAGAAGGGGTTAGCGGGCCCCGGGATACGCAGTATTTT. This codes for CASSLEGVSGPRDTQYF.

The chain couples TRBV30 to TRBJ2-7; maybe TRBD2 (6 bases). This CDR3 contains 13 residues. Per germline, CDR1 GTSNPN and CDR2 SVGIG (reference sequence). Trimming removed 4 bases from V and 4 bases from J, with 14 bases in between. The CDR3 DNA follows: TGTGCCTGGACCCGCGGGACCGTGTACGAGCAGTACTTC. This translates into CAWTRGTVYEQYF.

V is TRBV18 and J is TRBJ2-5, with D possibly matching TRBD1 (6 bases). CDR1 and CDR2 from the germline V gene are KGHSH and LQKENI. V shed 3 bases and J shed 6 bases, with 8 bases lying between them. The CDR3 loop spans 12 amino acids. CDR3 in DNA: TGTGCCAGCTCACCTGGGGGCCAGACCCAGTACTTC. It encodes CASSPGGQTQYF.

The chain joins TRBV9 to TRBJ1-1; TRBD1 is a possible D gene (5 bases). The CDR3 contains 14 residues. Germline CDR1 and CDR2: SGDLS and YYNGEE. Trimming took 0 bases from V and 4 from J, leaving 10 bases between them. The CDR3 DNA sequence: TGTGCCAGCAGCGTAGGGCCGGGGGGCACTGAAGCTTTCTTT. This gives the protein CASSVGPGGTEAFF.

The count of this clone is one. This chain joins TRBV27 and TRBJ2-2, with 9 bases that match TRBD1. This CDR3 is 12 amino acids long. Germline V CDR1 and CDR2: MNHEY, SMNVEV (reference sequence). Germline trimming cut 4 bases from V and 13 bases from J; bases unmatched to any gene: 4. The CDR3 reads CASSSTGGRLFF. The DNA for the CDR3 is TGTGCCAGCAGTTCGACAGGGGGACGGCTGTTTTTT.

The rearrangement joins TRBV5-1 to TRBJ2-5; D may be TRBD2 (5 bases). This CDR3 region has 14 residues. Trimming removed 4 bases from V and 3 bases from J, with 13 bases in between. Per the germline V gene, CDR1 is SGHRS and CDR2 is YFSETQ. The CDR3 loop reads CASSPAVRKETQYF. As DNA, the CDR3 is TGCGCCAGCAGCCCAGCGGTGCGGAAAGAGACCCAGTACTTC.

This rearrangement joins TRBV4-1 to TRBJ1-4; possible D gene TRBD1, 6 bases. The CDR3 is made up of 14 amino acids. CDR1 and CDR2 (germline): MGHRA, YSYEKL. V was clipped by 4 bases and J by 8 bases, with 14 bases between them. CDR3 nucleotides: TGCGCCAGCAGCCCCCCTCACAGGGCCGAAAAACTGTTTTTT. This gives the protein CASSPPHRAEKLFF.

The V gene is TRBV7-6, the J gene TRBJ2-7; 9 bases align to TRBD1. The germline gives CDR1 SGHVS, CDR2 FNYEAQ. The CDR3 contains 14 residues. V trimming: 1 base; J trimming: 5 bases; junction bases outside the gene matches: 3. DNA of the CDR3: TGTGCCAGCAGCTTAGGGGACAGGGTCGACGAGCAGTACTTC. Protein: CASSLGDRVDEQYF.

In its sample, this clone was seen a few times. The gene calls are TRBV19 and TRBJ1-1; D not certain. CDR3 size: 14 residues. The germline V gene encodes CDR1 LNHDA and CDR2 SQIVND (reference sequence). V gave up 3 bases and J gave up 5 bases, with 13 bases separating them. CDR3 sequence (DNA): TGTGCCAGTAGTATGTTCAGGTCGGTGACTGAAGCTTTCTTT. Amino acids: CASSMFRSVTEAFF.

J is TRBJ2-1 and V is TRBV5-1, with 8 bases that match TRBD2. The length of the CDR3 is 15 residues. The V segment lost 6 bases and the J segment 4 bases; nucleotides outside the gene matches: 9. Per the germline V gene, CDR1 is SGHRS and CDR2 is YFSETQ. CDR3 protein: CASTGGAGAYNEQFF. CDR3 sequence (DNA): TGCGCCAGCACCGGGGGAGCGGGAGCATACAATGAGCAGTTCTTC.

The J gene is TRBJ1-2, the V gene TRBV30, with D possibly TRBD1 on 6 matching bases. Trimming shortened V by 4 bases and J by 0 bases, and 12 bases separated the two germline ends. The CDR3 has 14 amino acids. Germline assignment: CDR1 GTSNPN and CDR2 SVGIG (reference sequence). The DNA for the CDR3 is TGTGCCTGGACAGGGGTTGGGGCTAACTATGGCTACACCTTC. Residues: CAWTGVGANYGYTF.

This clone has a single count. V is TRBV7-2 and J is TRBJ2-3; perhaps TRBD2 as D (5 bases). Germline values: CDR1 SGHTA, CDR2 FQGNSA. The V end lost 1 base, the J end lost 0 bases, and 11 bases lay between the germline ends. This CDR3 has 16 amino acids. Here the CDR3 reads CASSLVPGSSTDTQYF. CDR3 nucleotides: TGTGCCAGCAGCTTAGTTCCGGGGTCTAGCACAGATACGCAGTATTTT.

The J gene is TRBJ2-1, the V gene TRBV25-1; 9 bases map to TRBD2. Losses at the gene ends were 4 bases for V and 4 bases for J; bases not matched to a gene: 11. This CDR3 comprises 17 residues. CDR1 is MGHDK and CDR2 is SYGVNS in the germline V gene. The CDR3 here is CASSALAGNKRYNEQFF. CDR3 sequence (DNA): TGTGCCAGCAGTGCCCTAGCGGGGAATAAGAGATACAATGAGCAGTTCTTC.

V usage is TRBV11-1 and J usage is TRBJ2-7; 7 bases are a match to TRBD2. The CDR3 is made up of 15 amino acids. Germline trimming cut 4 bases from V and 3 bases from J; bases unmatched to any gene: 9. Germline-derived CDR1 and CDR2 are SGHAT and FQDESV (reference sequence). DNA of the CDR3: TGTGCCAGCAGCTCAAGCGGGGACGGCAACTACGAGCAGTACTTC. Translation: CASSSSGDGNYEQYF.

V gene TRBV4-3 combines with J gene TRBJ1-6, with TRBD1 as a possible D gene (6 bases). V was trimmed by 0 bases and J by 4 bases, leaving 19 bases between them. This CDR3 has 19 amino acids. CDR1 is LGHNA and CDR2 is YSLEER in the germline V gene. CDR3 DNA: TGCGCCAGCAGCCAAGATCGCTATGGCAGGGGAAGGTATAATTCACCCCTCCACTTT. It encodes CASSQDRYGRGRYNSPLHF.

CDR3 sequence (DNA): TGCGCCAGCAGTGACCCTCTACAAGCGGGAGGGAGGACAGATACGCAGTATTTT. It translates to CASSDPLQAGGRTDTQYF. This chain connects TRBV10-2 to TRBJ2-3, with 10 bases that match TRBD2. V trimming: 3 bases; J trimming: 3 bases; junction bases outside the gene matches: 12. Germline lookup yields CDR1 WSHSY and CDR2 SAAADI. The CDR3 totals 18 residues.

This clone was recorded once. The chain employs TRBV19 and TRBJ1-3, with D hard to call. V was trimmed by 5 bases and J by 0 bases, leaving 17 bases between them. This CDR3 has 17 amino acids. Germline loops: CDR1 LNHDA, CDR2 SQIVND (reference sequence). CDR3 nucleotides: TGTGCCAGTAGTCCCTGGGCAGGTGAAATCTCTGGAAACACCATATATTTT. Amino acid sequence: CASSPWAGEISGNTIYF. The whole variable domain, remainder taken from reference TRBV19 and TRBJ1-3, is DGGITQSPKYLFRKEGQNVTLSCEQNLNHDAMYWYRQDPGQGLRLIYYSQIVNDFQKGDIAEGYSVSREKKESFPLTVTSAQKNPTAFYLCASSPWAGEISGNTIYFGEGSWLTVV.

The chain has TRBV27 and TRBJ2-7, with TRBD1 matching 10 bases. Germline CDR1 and CDR2: MNHEY and SMNVEV (reference sequence). CDR3 length: 15 residues. After removal of 5 bases from V and 5 bases from J, the junction contained 9 bases not matched to a gene. The CDR3 sequence is CASSLTGGASHEQYF. The CDR3 DNA reads TGTGCCAGCAGTCTGACAGGGGGCGCGTCCCACGAGCAGTACTTC.

The J gene is TRBJ2-7, the V gene TRBV6-5, with 7 bases matching TRBD1. Unmatched junction bases numbered 8, after V lost 0 bases and J lost 3 bases. The CDR3 loop spans 16 amino acids. The germline gives CDR1 MNHEY, CDR2 SVGAGI. CDR3 region: CASSYSIQGSLYEQYF. CDR3 nucleotides: TGTGCCAGCAGTTACTCGATACAGGGGTCCCTCTACGAGCAGTACTTC.

V gene TRBV9 combines with J gene TRBJ2-1; 11 bases line up with TRBD2. V was clipped by 1 base and J by 0 bases; unmatched bases: 9. The CDR3 is 19 residues long. Germline CDR1 reads SGDLS; CDR2 reads YYNGEE. CDR3 nucleotide sequence: TGTGCCAGCAGCGTACTAGCGGGGGGAATTCCCAGCTCCTACAATGAGCAGTTCTTC. Its protein product is CASSVLAGGIPSSYNEQFF.

This clone was observed once. The rearrangement joins TRBV30 to TRBJ2-5; D may be TRBD2 (7 bases). The J call may be incorrect, as the DNA end agrees better with TRBJ2-7. Per the germline V gene, CDR1 is GTSNPN and CDR2 is SVGIG (reference sequence). This CDR3 region has 13 residues. The CDR3, as DNA: TGTGCCTGGAGCGGGGGGCCAGGGGACGAGCAGTACTTC. Translating gives CAWSGGPGDEQYF.